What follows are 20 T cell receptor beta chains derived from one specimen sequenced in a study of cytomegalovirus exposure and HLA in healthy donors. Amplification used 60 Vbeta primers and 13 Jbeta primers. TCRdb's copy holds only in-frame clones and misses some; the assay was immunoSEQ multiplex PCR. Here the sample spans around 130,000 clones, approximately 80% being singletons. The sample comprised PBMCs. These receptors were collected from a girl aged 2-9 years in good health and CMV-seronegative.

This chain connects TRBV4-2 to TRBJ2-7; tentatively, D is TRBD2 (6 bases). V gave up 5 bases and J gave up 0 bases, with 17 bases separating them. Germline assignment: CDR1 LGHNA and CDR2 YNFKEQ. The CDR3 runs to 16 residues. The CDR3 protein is CASSEKEGLLSYEQYF. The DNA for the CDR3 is TGTGCCAGCAGCGAGAAGGAGGGGTTGCTCTCCTACGAGCAGTACTTC.

CDR3 loop: CASSYGGQGNTEAFF. The CDR3 region has the DNA TGTGCCAGCAGTTATGGGGGACAGGGGAACACTGAAGCTTTCTTT. J is TRBJ1-1 and V is TRBV6-5, with 9 bases identical to TRBD1. CDR3 length: 15 residues. Germline lookup yields CDR1 MNHEY and CDR2 SVGAGI. V lost 3 bases and J lost 1; bases outside the gene matches: 3.

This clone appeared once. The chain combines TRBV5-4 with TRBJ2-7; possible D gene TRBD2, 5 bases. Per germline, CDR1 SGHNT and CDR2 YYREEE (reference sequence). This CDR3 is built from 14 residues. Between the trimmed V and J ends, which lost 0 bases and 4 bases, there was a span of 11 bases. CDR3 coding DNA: TGTGCCAGCAGCTTGGTCCCGCCGGGGTACGAGCAGTACTTC. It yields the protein CASSLVPPGYEQYF. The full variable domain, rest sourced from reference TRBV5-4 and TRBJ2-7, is ETGVTQSPTHLIKTRGQQVTLRCSSQSGHNTVSWYQQALGQGPQFIFQYYREEENGRGNFPPRFSGLQFPNYSSELNVNALELDDSALYLCASSLVPPGYEQYFGPGTRLTVT.

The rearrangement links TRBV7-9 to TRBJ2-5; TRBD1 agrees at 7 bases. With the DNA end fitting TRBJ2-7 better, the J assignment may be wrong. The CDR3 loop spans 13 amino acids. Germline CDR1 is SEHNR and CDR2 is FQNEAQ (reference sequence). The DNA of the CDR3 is TGTGCCAGCAACCGGGACAGCTCCTACGAGCAGTACTTC. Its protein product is CASNRDSSYEQYF.

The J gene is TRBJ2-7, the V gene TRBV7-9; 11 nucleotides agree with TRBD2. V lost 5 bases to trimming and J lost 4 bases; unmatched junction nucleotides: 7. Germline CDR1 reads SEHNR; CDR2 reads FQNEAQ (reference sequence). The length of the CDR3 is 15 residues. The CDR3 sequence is CASSVTGTSGYEQYF. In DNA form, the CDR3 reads TGTGCCAGCAGCGTAACCGGGACTAGCGGTTACGAGCAGTACTTC.

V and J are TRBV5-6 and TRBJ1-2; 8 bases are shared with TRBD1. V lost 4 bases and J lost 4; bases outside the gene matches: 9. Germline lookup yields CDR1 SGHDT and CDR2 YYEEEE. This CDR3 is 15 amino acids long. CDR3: CASSLKTGAAYGYTF. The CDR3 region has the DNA TGTGCCAGCAGCCTTAAGACAGGGGCGGCCTATGGCTACACCTTC.

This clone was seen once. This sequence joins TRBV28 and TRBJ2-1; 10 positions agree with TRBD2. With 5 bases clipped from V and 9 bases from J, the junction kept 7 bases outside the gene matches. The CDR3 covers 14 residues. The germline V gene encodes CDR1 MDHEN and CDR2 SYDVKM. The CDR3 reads CASSKSGRAGEQFF. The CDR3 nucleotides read TGTGCCAGCAGTAAAAGCGGGAGGGCTGGTGAGCAGTTCTTC.

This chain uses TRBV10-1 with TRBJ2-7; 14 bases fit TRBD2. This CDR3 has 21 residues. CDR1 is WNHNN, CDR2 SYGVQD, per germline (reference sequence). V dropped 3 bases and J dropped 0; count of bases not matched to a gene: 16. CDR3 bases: TGCGCCAGCAGTGACAGGGGGACCGGGACTAGCGGGAGTGGGGTCTCCTACGAGCAGTACTTC. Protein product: CASSDRGTGTSGSGVSYEQYF.

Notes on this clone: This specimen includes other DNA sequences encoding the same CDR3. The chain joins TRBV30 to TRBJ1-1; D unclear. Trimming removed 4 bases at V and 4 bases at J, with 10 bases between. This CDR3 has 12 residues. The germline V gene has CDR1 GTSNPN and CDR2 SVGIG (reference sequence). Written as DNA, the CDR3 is TGTGCCTGGATTTTCGGGAGCACTGAAGCTTTCTTT. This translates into CAWIFGSTEAFF.

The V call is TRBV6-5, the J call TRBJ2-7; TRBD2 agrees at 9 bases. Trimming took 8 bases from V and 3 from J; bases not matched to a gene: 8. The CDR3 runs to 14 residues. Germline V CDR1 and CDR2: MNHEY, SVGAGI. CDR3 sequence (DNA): TGTGCCAGCGGATATAGCGGGAGTATCTACGAGCAGTACTTC. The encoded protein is CASGYSGSIYEQYF.

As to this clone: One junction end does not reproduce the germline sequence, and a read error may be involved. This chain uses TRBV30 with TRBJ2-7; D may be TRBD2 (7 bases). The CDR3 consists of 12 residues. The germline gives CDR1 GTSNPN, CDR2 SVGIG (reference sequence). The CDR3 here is CAWSPTGGLLCF. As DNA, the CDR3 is TGTGCCTGGAGTCCTACGGGGGGCTTACTTTGCTTC.

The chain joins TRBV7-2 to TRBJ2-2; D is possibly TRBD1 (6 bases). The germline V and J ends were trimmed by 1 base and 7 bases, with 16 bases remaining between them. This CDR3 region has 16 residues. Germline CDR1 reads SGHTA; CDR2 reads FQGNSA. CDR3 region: CASSLEAARGGGELFF. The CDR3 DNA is TGTGCCAGCAGCTTAGAGGCGGCCAGAGGGGGCGGGGAGCTGTTTTTT.

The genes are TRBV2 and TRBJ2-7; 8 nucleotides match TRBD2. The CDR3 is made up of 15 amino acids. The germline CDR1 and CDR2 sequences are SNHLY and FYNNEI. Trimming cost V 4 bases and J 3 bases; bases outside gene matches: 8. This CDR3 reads CASSVRAGADYEQYF. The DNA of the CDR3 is TGTGCCAGCAGTGTCAGAGCGGGAGCCGACTACGAGCAGTACTTC. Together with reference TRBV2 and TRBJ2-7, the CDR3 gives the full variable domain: EPEVTQTPSHQVTQMGQEVILRCVPISNHLYFYWYRQILGQKVEFLVSFYNNEISEKSEIFDDQFSVERPDGSNFTLKIRSTKLEDSAMYFCASSVRAGADYEQYFGPGTRLTVT.

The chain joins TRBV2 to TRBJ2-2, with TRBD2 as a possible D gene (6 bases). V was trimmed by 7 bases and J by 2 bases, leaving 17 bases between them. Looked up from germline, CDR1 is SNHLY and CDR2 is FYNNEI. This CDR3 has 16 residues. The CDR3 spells CASMRTTSPNTGELFF. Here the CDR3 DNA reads TGTGCCAGCATGCGGACCACTAGCCCTAACACCGGGGAGCTGTTTTTT.

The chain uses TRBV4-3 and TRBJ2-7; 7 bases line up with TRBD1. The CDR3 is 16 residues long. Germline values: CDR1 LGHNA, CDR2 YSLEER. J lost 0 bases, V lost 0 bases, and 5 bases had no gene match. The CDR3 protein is CASSQDDRQGSYEQYF. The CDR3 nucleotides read TGCGCCAGCAGCCAAGACGATCGACAGGGCTCCTACGAGCAGTACTTC.

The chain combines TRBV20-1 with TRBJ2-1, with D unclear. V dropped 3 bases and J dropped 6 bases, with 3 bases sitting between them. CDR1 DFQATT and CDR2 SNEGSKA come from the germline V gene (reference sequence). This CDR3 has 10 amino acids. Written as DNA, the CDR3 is TGCAGTGCTAGTCTCAATGAGCAGTTCTTC. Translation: CSASLNEQFF.

The CDR3 spells CASSWLRGSPSYEQYF. The CDR3 nucleotides are TGTGCCAGCAGCTGGCTTAGGGGCTCCCCCTCCTACGAGCAGTACTTC. The chain uses TRBV5-6 and TRBJ2-7; possible D gene TRBD1, 5 bases. This CDR3 contains 16 residues. The V and J ends lost 3 bases and 0 bases respectively, with 16 bases between them. CDR1 is SGHDT and CDR2 is YYEEEE in the germline V gene. Full variable domain (outside the CDR3, taken from reference TRBV5-6 and TRBJ2-7): DAGVTQSPTHLIKTRGQQVTLRCSPKSGHDTVSWYQQALGQGPQFIFQYYEEEERQRGNFPDRFSGHQFPNYSSELNVNALLLGDSALYLCASSWLRGSPSYEQYFGPGTRLTVT.

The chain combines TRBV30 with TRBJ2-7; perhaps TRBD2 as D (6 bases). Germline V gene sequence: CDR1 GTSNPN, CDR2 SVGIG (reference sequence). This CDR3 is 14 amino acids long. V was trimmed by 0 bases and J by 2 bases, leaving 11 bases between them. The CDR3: CAWSVGTGAYEQYF. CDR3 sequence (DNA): TGTGCCTGGAGTGTAGGTACGGGAGCCTACGAGCAGTACTTC.

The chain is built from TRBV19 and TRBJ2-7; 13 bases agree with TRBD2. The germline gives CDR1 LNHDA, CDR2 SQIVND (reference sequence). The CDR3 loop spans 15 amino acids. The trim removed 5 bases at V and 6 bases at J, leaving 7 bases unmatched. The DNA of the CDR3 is TGTGCCAGTAGTTTACGACTAGCGGGAGGCATCGAGCAGTACTTC. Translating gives CASSLRLAGGIEQYF.

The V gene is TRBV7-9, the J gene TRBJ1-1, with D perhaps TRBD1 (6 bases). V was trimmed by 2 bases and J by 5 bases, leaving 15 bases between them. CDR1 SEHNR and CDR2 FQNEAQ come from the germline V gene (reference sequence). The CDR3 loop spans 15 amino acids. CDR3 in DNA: TGTGCCAGCAGCTTATCACAGGGTACGGGGACTGAAGCTTTCTTT. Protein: CASSLSQGTGTEAFF. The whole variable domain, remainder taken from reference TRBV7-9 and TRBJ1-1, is DTGVSQNPRHKITKRGQNVTFRCDPISEHNRLYWYRQTLGQGPEFLTYFQNEAQLEKSRLLSDRFSAERPKGSFSTLEIQRTEQGDSAMYLCASSLSQGTGTEAFFGQGTRLTVV.